This T cell receptor (beta chain) was sequenced during a study of a mutant IDH1 vaccine in newly diagnosed glioma. Study details: Beginning 4-6 weeks after radiotherapy alone, or with temozolomide cycles, vaccination took place. Every participant had undergone radiotherapy, temozolomide, or both before, and most underwent both.

The time point was: week 11, during vaccination. The study gave 300 ug of mutant IDH1 20-mer peptide per vaccine dose, with topical imiquimod. Per germline, CDR1 MNHEY and CDR2 SMNVEV (reference sequence). The CDR3 is 13 residues long. Trimming took off 6 bases at V and 5 bases at J, with 13 bases between the two ends. As for this clone: The antigen is undetermined.

TCRdb's copy holds only in-frame clones and misses some; the assay was immunoSEQ multiplex PCR. The sample has approximately 64,000 clones, 84% seen once; the top ten hold approximately 9.5%. The material was PBMCs, obtained from a glioma patient whose treatment included an IDH1 peptide vaccine. The clonotype was recovered from a woman between 50 and 59 years old with glioma. The chain uses TRBV27 and TRBJ1-1, with D maybe TRBD1 (5 bases). CDR3 region: CASRATEPTEAFF. Here the CDR3 DNA reads TGTGCCAGCAGAGCGACAGAGCCAACTGAAGCTTTCTTT.